One T cell receptor beta chain is described in this entry. As yet, its antigen is unknown. The CDR3 totals 15 residues. Looked up from germline, CDR1 is LNHNV and CDR2 is YYDKDF (reference sequence). The V and J ends lost 0 bases and 7 bases respectively, with 15 bases between them. These data come from a study of T cell responses to AZD1222 COVID-19 vaccine. Whole-study context: Second-dose timings of about 4 or about 12 weeks were pooled.

Study results and limitations: Donors were chiefly white British, with a greater number of females, and clonal diversity was perhaps underestimated.

Measured with immunoSEQ multiplex PCR; TCRdb has only the in-frame clones, and not every one. The data show approximately 130,000 clones, over 90% seen once. The V call is TRBV15, the J call TRBJ1-2; D not certain. The source material was peripheral blood, sampled on day 0 of AZD1222 vaccination. The sequence was obtained from an adult in good health. The CDR3 protein is CATSRDLSAAGGYTF. The CDR3 DNA sequence: TGTGCCACCAGCAGAGATCTCAGCGCGGCGGGTGGCTACACCTTC. Filled out from reference TRBV15 and TRBJ1-2, the complete variable domain reads DAMVIQNPRYQVTQFGKPVTLSCSQTLNHNVMYWYQQKSSQAPKLLFHYYDKDFNNEADTPDNFQSRRPNTSFCFLDIRSPGLGDTAMYLCATSRDLSAAGGYTFGSGTRLTVV.